A selection of T cell receptor beta chains follows, all from one sample in a study of low-dose radiotherapy and immunotherapy resistance in tumors. TCRdb independently ran MiXCR on the reads; one entry per CDR3 protein. The repertoire holds 65,000 to 85,000 distinct CDR3 sequences, less than 20% seen once, with roughly 1.5% in the top ten. The sample consisted of PBMCs, taken after low-dose radiotherapy plus immunotherapy. The origin of the receptors is a male donor with prostate cancer. The CDR3 runs from the conserved cysteine through the conserved F or W. Fields, in order: D gene, V gene, clone size, J gene, CDR3 protein, CDR3 DNA. A D gene is named only where the DNA matches it firmly. Not every row has a clone size; where given, it reads once, few, many or a size class.

d_call: TRBD2
v_call: TRBV10-3
clone_size: NA
j_call: TRBJ2-2
cdr3_aa: CAISALAGGGGELFF
cdr3_nt: TGTGCCATCAGTGCGCTAGCGGGAGGAGGCGGGGAGCTGTTTTTT

d_call: TRBD1
v_call: TRBV28
clone_size: many
j_call: TRBJ2-1
cdr3_aa: CASRTRGQGVDEQFF
cdr3_nt: TGTGCCAGCAGGACGAGGGGACAGGGTGTGGATGAGCAGTTCTTC

d_call: NA
v_call: TRBV19
clone_size: many
j_call: TRBJ2-4
cdr3_aa: CASTEGQSKNIQYF
cdr3_nt: TGTGCCAGTACCGAAGGACAGAGCAAAAACATTCAGTACTTC

d_call: NA
v_call: TRBV20-1
clone_size: many
j_call: TRBJ2-7
cdr3_aa: CSARDSYNYEQYF
cdr3_nt: TGCAGTGCCAGAGACAGCTATAACTACGAGCAGTACTTC

d_call: NA
v_call: TRBV9
clone_size: many
j_call: TRBJ2-2
cdr3_aa: CASSPWGGELFF
cdr3_nt: TGTGCCAGCAGCCCCTGGGGCGGGGAGCTGTTTTTT

d_call: TRBD1
v_call: TRBV20-1
clone_size: few
j_call: TRBJ1-2
cdr3_aa: CSAETGDRGYGYTF
cdr3_nt: TGCAGTGCAGAAACAGGGGACCGAGGTTATGGCTACACCTTC

d_call: NA
v_call: TRBV6-6
clone_size: many
j_call: TRBJ2-7
cdr3_aa: CASSYIAVGVGLDEQYF
cdr3_nt: TGTGCCAGCAGTTACATCGCCGTTGGGGTCGGTCTGGACGAGCAGTACTTC

d_call: NA
v_call: TRBV11-1
clone_size: many
j_call: TRBJ2-5
cdr3_aa: CASSLGGTLSVETQYF
cdr3_nt: TGTGCCAGCAGCTTAGGCGGGACCCTCAGTGTGGAGACCCAGTACTTC

d_call: NA
v_call: TRBV20-1
clone_size: NA
j_call: TRBJ2-2
cdr3_aa: CSARGQGQNTGELFF
cdr3_nt: TGCAGTGCTAGGGGGCAGGGACAGAACACCGGGGAGCTGTTTTTT

d_call: TRBD2
v_call: TRBV5-6
clone_size: NA
j_call: TRBJ2-3
cdr3_aa: CTSSRRLAGGPDTQYF
cdr3_nt: TGTACCAGCAGCCGAAGACTAGCGGGAGGGCCAGATACGCAGTATTTT

d_call: NA
v_call: TRBV3-1
clone_size: many
j_call: TRBJ2-3
cdr3_aa: CASSQEASSTDTQYF
cdr3_nt: TGTGCCAGCAGCCAAGAAGCATCTAGCACAGATACGCAGTATTTT

d_call: TRBD2
v_call: TRBV24-1
clone_size: many
j_call: TRBJ2-5
cdr3_aa: CATSDRLVAGGSETQYF
cdr3_nt: TGTGCCACCAGTGATCGTCTAGTAGCGGGGGGGTCGGAGACCCAGTACTTC

d_call: NA
v_call: TRBV9
clone_size: NA
j_call: TRBJ2-1
cdr3_aa: CASSVGFGINEQFF
cdr3_nt: TGTGCCAGCAGCGTAGGATTCGGGATCAATGAGCAGTTCTTC

d_call: NA
v_call: TRBV6-2/TRBV6-3
clone_size: many
j_call: TRBJ1-5
cdr3_aa: CASSTTGYSNQPQHF
cdr3_nt: TGTGCCAGCAGTACGACGGGGTATAGCAATCAGCCCCAGCATTTT

d_call: NA
v_call: TRBV6-1
clone_size: many
j_call: TRBJ1-2
cdr3_aa: CASSDWTITNYGYTF
cdr3_nt: TGTGCCAGCAGTGATTGGACAATCACTAACTATGGCTACACCTTC

d_call: NA
v_call: TRBV7-8
clone_size: many
j_call: TRBJ2-7
cdr3_aa: CASSPRSGGYEQYF
cdr3_nt: TGTGCCAGCAGCCCCCGAAGTGGTGGCTACGAGCAGTACTTC

d_call: TRBD2
v_call: TRBV20-1
clone_size: many
j_call: TRBJ2-5
cdr3_aa: CSARVLAGISRETQYF
cdr3_nt: TGCAGTGCTAGAGTACTAGCGGGAATATCTAGAGAGACCCAGTACTTC

d_call: TRBD1
v_call: TRBV7-2
clone_size: many
j_call: TRBJ2-6
cdr3_aa: CASSLTQGEAGANVLTF
cdr3_nt: TGTGCCAGCAGCTTAACGCAGGGGGAAGCTGGGGCCAACGTCCTGACTTTC

d_call: NA
v_call: TRBV7-9
clone_size: many
j_call: TRBJ1-2
cdr3_aa: CASSYVTADGYTF
cdr3_nt: TGTGCCAGCAGCTACGTGACGGCGGATGGCTACACCTTC